This paragraph covers one T cell receptor (beta chain) sequence. The entry originates in a study of cytomegalovirus exposure and HLA in healthy donors. Per the germline V gene, CDR1 is LNHNV and CDR2 is YYDKDF (reference sequence). CDR3 length: 15 residues. The V gene end was trimmed by 5 bases and the J gene end by 2 bases; junction bases not matched to a gene: 4. Both 60 Vbeta primers and 13 Jbeta primers went into the PCR. Sequencing used immunoSEQ multiplex PCR; TCRdb keeps in-frame clones, though not all of them. This sample's table has approximately 150,000 clones. The source material was PBMCs. The chain uses TRBV15 and TRBJ2-1, with TRBD1 matching over 9 bases. This clonotype was sampled from a male donor in good health and CMV-seronegative. The CDR3 loop reads CATSRDRETYNEQFF. CDR3 nucleotides: TGTGCCACCAGCCGGGACAGGGAGACCTACAATGAGCAGTTCTTC.